Sequencing of this T cell receptor (beta chain) was carried out in a study of shared clonotypes between healthy human individuals. Study overall: Per donor, CD8 memory used one plate, CD8 naive used two, CD4 memory used three and CD4 naive used three. Regarding the study as a whole: Clonotypes shared by all four sorted-subset donors had higher generation probabilities than non-shared clonotypes.

The method was immunoSEQ multiplex PCR; TCRdb's version includes in-frame clones alone and lacks a portion of them. The repertoire holds 850,000 to 1,200,000 clones, with around four fifths as singletons. Regarding this clone: What it recognizes is unknown.

Germline V gives CDR1 SGDLS, CDR2 YYNGEE. Trimming shortened V by 3 bases and J by 1 base, and 11 bases separated the two germline ends. The CDR3 is 15 residues long. The source is a young man in good health. The genes are TRBV9 and TRBJ2-1; D gene unclear. Specimen: memory CD4+ T cells sorted from blood. The subset: CD45RA-negative fraction. CDR3 sequence (DNA): TGTGCCAGCAGCGCCGCTGGCGCGTCCTACAATGAGCAGTTCTTC. Amino acids: CASSAAGASYNEQFF.